The table lists the clone carrying this TCR beta chain with a few counts. Its antigen is not known. These data belong to a study of beta chain features in type 1 diabetes. The CDR3 covers 18 residues. The V end lost 5 bases, the J end lost 0 bases, and 20 bases lay between the germline ends. In germline, CDR1 is SGHTA, CDR2 FQGTGA. TCRB transcripts that were expressed got sequenced, as all of the isolated RNA had been reverse transcribed. The table came from immunoSEQ multiplex PCR; TCRdb's copy has only in-frame clones and leaves some out. This sample has under 300,000 clones, with around 7.3% found just once. General study results and limits: Over-representation of high TCR-expressing cells was a possible consequence of cDNA sequencing. There was a moderate but significant shortening of TCRB CDR3s in all four CD4+ subsets of Type 1 diabetes patients. Among type 1 diabetes patients, VDJ junctions had fewer insertions and more deletions.

The gene calls are TRBV7-3 and TRBJ1-5, with D hard to call. The sequence was obtained from a young woman in good health. Sample: central memory CD4+ T cells from blood. The CDR3 DNA follows: TGTGCCAGCAGCCCACGGTCTGATTCGTTTTATAGCAATCAGCCCCAGCATTTT. Translating gives CASSPRSDSFYSNQPQHF. The full variable domain, its missing parts supplied by reference TRBV7-3 and TRBJ1-5, is GAGVSQTPSNKVTEKGKYVELRCDPISGHTALYWYRQSLGQGPEFLIYFQGTGAADDSGLPNDRFFAVRPEGSVSTLKIQRTERGDSAVYLCASSPRSDSFYSNQPQHFGDGTRLSIL.